The rows below give T cell receptor beta chains drawn from one sample of a study of T cell changes during pregnancy in multiple sclerosis. The protocol was immunoSEQ multiplex PCR, while the TCRdb copy is restricted to in-frame clones and leaves out a portion. Of some 52,000 clones in the sample, around 94% were seen once. The sequencing here drew on CD4+ T cells from peripheral blood mononuclear cells, taken before pregnancy. All receptors come from a female donor with multiple sclerosis, enrolled in a pregnancy study. The CDR3 runs from the conserved cysteine through the conserved F or W. D genes are given only for firm matches. Some rows have no size entry. The others give once, few or many, or a class for an expanded clone.

d_call: TRBD1; j_call: TRBJ1-5; v_call: TRBV18; clone_size: few; cdr3_aa: CASSPDAADRSTGYSNQPQHF; cdr3_nt: TGTGCCAGCTCACCAGACGCCGCGGACAGGTCAACGGGTTATAGCAATCAGCCCCAGCATTTT
d_call: .; j_call: TRBJ2-3; v_call: TRBV23-1; clone_size: .; cdr3_aa: CASSQFRSLAPPTDTQYF; cdr3_nt: TGCGCCAGCAGTCAATTTAGGTCGCTAGCTCCACCCACAGATACGCAGTATTTT
d_call: TRBD2; j_call: TRBJ2-1; v_call: TRBV6-5; clone_size: .; cdr3_aa: CASRVPKAGSEQFF; cdr3_nt: TGTGCCAGCAGGGTACCCAAAGCGGGATCCGAGCAGTTCTTC
d_call: TRBD1; j_call: TRBJ1-2; v_call: TRBV7-3; clone_size: few; cdr3_aa: CASSSGQGDGYTF; cdr3_nt: TGTGCCAGCAGCTCCGGACAGGGGGATGGCTACACCTTC
d_call: .; j_call: TRBJ2-5; v_call: TRBV5-1; clone_size: once; cdr3_aa: CASSTRGGGISQETQYF; cdr3_nt: TGCGCCAGCAGCACTCGGGGAGGGGGAATCTCACAAGAGACCCAGTACTTC
d_call: .; j_call: TRBJ2-2; v_call: TRBV11-2; clone_size: .; cdr3_aa: CASSLVKTAGELFF; cdr3_nt: TGTGCCAGCAGCTTAGTTAAGACTGCCGGGGAGCTGTTTTTT
d_call: TRBD2; j_call: TRBJ2-1; v_call: TRBV6-4; clone_size: once; cdr3_aa: CASSRTSGYNEQFF; cdr3_nt: TGTGCCAGTTCCCGGACTAGCGGGTACAATGAGCAGTTCTTC
d_call: .; j_call: TRBJ1-2; v_call: TRBV18; clone_size: once; cdr3_aa: CASSPHRESGYTF; cdr3_nt: TGTGCCAGCTCACCTCACAGGGAAAGTGGCTACACCTTC
d_call: TRBD2; j_call: TRBJ2-2; v_call: TRBV18; clone_size: .; cdr3_aa: CASSNGGANTGELFF; cdr3_nt: TGTGCCAGCTCGAACGGGGGGGCGAACACCGGGGAGCTGTTTTTT
d_call: .; j_call: TRBJ2-1; v_call: TRBV28; clone_size: .; cdr3_aa: CASSPNLEGRQFF; cdr3_nt: TGTGCCAGCAGTCCAAATTTGGAGGGTCGGCAGTTCTTC
d_call: TRBD2; j_call: TRBJ2-3; v_call: TRBV4-2; clone_size: .; cdr3_aa: CASSQGTSGRPRTDTQYF; cdr3_nt: TGTGCCAGCAGCCAAGGGACTAGCGGGAGACCCCGCACAGATACGCAGTATTTT
d_call: .; j_call: TRBJ2-6; v_call: TRBV19; clone_size: .; cdr3_aa: CASTPSRGYGANVLTF; cdr3_nt: TGTGCCAGTACTCCCTCGAGGGGGTATGGGGCCAACGTCCTGACTTTC
d_call: TRBD1; j_call: TRBJ1-3; v_call: TRBV5-6; clone_size: .; cdr3_aa: CASTYRQGGNTIYF; cdr3_nt: TGTGCCAGCACCTACCGACAGGGGGGAAACACCATATATTTT
d_call: TRBD1; j_call: TRBJ1-2; v_call: TRBV6-4; clone_size: .; cdr3_aa: CASRGRNWGTGAYYGYTF; cdr3_nt: TGTGCCAGCAGAGGTCGAAATTGGGGGACAGGGGCTTACTATGGCTACACCTTC
d_call: .; j_call: TRBJ2-2; v_call: TRBV7-7; clone_size: .; cdr3_aa: CASSSLSGVRNTGELFF; cdr3_nt: TGTGCCAGCAGCTCATTATCGGGAGTGAGGAACACCGGGGAGCTGTTTTTT
d_call: .; j_call: TRBJ2-7; v_call: TRBV28; clone_size: .; cdr3_aa: CASSTGPSYEQYF; cdr3_nt: TGTGCCAGCAGTACAGGTCCCTCCTACGAGCAGTACTTC
d_call: .; j_call: TRBJ1-1; v_call: TRBV18; clone_size: .; cdr3_aa: CASSPNSMNTEAFF; cdr3_nt: TGTGCCAGCTCACCAAATTCTATGAACACTGAAGCTTTCTTT
d_call: TRBD2; j_call: TRBJ2-1; v_call: TRBV7-2; clone_size: .; cdr3_aa: CASSPRLADNEQFF; cdr3_nt: TGTGCCAGCAGCCCTCGACTAGCGGACAATGAGCAGTTCTTC
d_call: .; j_call: TRBJ1-1; v_call: TRBV2; clone_size: .; cdr3_aa: CASSEEGDGKAFF; cdr3_nt: TGTGCCAGCAGTGAGGAGGGAGACGGCAAAGCTTTCTTT
d_call: TRBD1; j_call: TRBJ2-2; v_call: TRBV5-5; clone_size: .; cdr3_aa: CASRYGQGLIGELFF; cdr3_nt: TGTGCCAGCAGGTATGGACAGGGGTTGATAGGGGAGCTGTTTTTT
d_call: .; j_call: TRBJ2-2; v_call: TRBV11-2; clone_size: .; cdr3_aa: CASSFTGTGELFF; cdr3_nt: TGTGCCAGCAGCTTCACCGGCACCGGGGAGCTGTTTTTT
d_call: .; j_call: TRBJ1-4; v_call: TRBV28; clone_size: .; cdr3_aa: CASTLGGAGANEKLFF; cdr3_nt: TGTGCCAGCACGCTGGGGGGGGCTGGGGCTAATGAAAAACTGTTTTTT